This entry describes one TCR beta chain. TCR beta sequencing covered blood CD8+ and CD4+ T cells. Healthy donors, matched for age and sex, constituted the control group. TEMRA cells were FACS-enriched, with CD8+ and CD4+ T cells isolated negatively. The data were obtained in a study of CD8 T cells in Susac syndrome. A quantity of roughly 0.5 to 1 ug RNA underwent reverse transcription using random hexamers. Across 54 Vbeta and 13 Jbeta, TCR beta CDR3 was amplified with immunoSEQ multiplex PCR. TCRdb processed the immunoSEQ multiplex PCR reads anew with MiXCR; each CDR3 protein has one entry. Of 140,000 to 150,000 distinct CDR3 sequences detected, approximately 94% appear once; the ten largest clones hold 0.084%. The germline V gene has CDR1 LGHNA and CDR2 YNFKEQ. The CDR3 has 18 residues. Unmatched junction bases numbered 8, after V lost 1 base and J lost 2 bases.

This TCR was sampled from a human donor in good health. The V gene is TRBV4-2, the J gene TRBJ2-5, with 12 bases matching TRBD2. Material for sequencing was CD4+ T cells from PBMCs. The CDR3 DNA reads as TGTGCCAGCAGCCAAGGGCTAGCGGGAGGGGATGGTCAAGAGACCCAGTACTTC. Protein: CASSQGLAGGDGQETQYF.